The entry below gives a single T cell receptor (beta chain) sequence along with its context. Its specificity is unknown. The CDR3 is 15 amino acids. The V end was cut by 3 bases, the J end by 3 bases, with 14 bases between. Germline V lookup: CDR1 SEHNR, CDR2 FQNEAQ (reference sequence). The PCR contained 60 Vbeta and 13 Jbeta primers. Produced via immunoSEQ multiplex PCR; TCRdb's table is partial and in-frame only. The table has 80,000 to 100,000 clones, about four fifths seen once. Everyone who donated was a healthy bone marrow donor. The source of the sample is a study of cytomegalovirus exposure and HLA in healthy donors. Findings of the study overall: Some V segments, TRBV6-2 and TRBV6-3 among them, were indistinguishable and were therefore excluded. Several of the most significant clusters appeared linked to common viral pathogens, based on a later analysis.

This rearrangement joins TRBV7-9 to TRBJ1-2; a possible D gene is TRBD1 (5 bases). Source material: PBMCs. The origin of this receptor is a young man in good health and CMV-seropositive. CDR3 residues: CASSFDSGLHYGYTF. The CDR3 DNA reads as TGTGCCAGCAGCTTCGATTCAGGGCTCCACTATGGCTACACCTTC.